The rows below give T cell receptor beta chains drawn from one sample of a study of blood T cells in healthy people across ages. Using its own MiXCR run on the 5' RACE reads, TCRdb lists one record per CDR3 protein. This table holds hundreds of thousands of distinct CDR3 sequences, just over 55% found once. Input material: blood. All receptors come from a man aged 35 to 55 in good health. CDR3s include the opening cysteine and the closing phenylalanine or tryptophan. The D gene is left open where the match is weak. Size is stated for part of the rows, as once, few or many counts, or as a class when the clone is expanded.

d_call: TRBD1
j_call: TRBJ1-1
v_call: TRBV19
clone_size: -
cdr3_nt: TGTGCCAGTAGGCCGACAGGGGAAATCACTGAAGCTTTCTTT
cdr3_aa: CASRPTGEITEAFF

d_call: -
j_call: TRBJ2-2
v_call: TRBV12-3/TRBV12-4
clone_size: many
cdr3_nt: TGTGCCAGCTCCGGGACCGGCCTCACCGGGGAGCTGTTTTTT
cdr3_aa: CASSGTGLTGELFF

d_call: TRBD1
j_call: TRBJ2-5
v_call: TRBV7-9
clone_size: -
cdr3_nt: TGTGCCAGCAGCCCCGTCCCTCTGGGACAGCAAGAGACCCAGTACTTC
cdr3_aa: CASSPVPLGQQETQYF

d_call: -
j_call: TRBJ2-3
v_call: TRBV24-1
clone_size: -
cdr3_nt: TGTGCCACCAGTGACACGGACACAGATACGCAGTATTTT
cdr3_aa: CATSDTDTDTQYF

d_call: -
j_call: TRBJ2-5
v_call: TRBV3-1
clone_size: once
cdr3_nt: TGTGCCAGCAGCCAACTACAAGGGGTTGGAGAGACCCAGTACTTC
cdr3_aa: CASSQLQGVGETQYF

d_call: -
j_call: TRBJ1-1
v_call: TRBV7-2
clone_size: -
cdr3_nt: TGTGCCAGCAGCTTAGTCAAGGGAATGGAAGCTTTCTTT
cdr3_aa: CASSLVKGMEAFF

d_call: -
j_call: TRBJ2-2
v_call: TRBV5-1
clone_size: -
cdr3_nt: TGCGCCAGCAGCTTGGAAAGGCAGGGTAACACCGGGGAGCTGTTTTTT
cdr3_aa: CASSLERQGNTGELFF

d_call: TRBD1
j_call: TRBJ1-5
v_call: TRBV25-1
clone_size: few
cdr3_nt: TGTGCCAGCAGTCCGGGACAGGGGAGTTATCAGCCCCAGCATTTT
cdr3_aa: CASSPGQGSYQPQHF

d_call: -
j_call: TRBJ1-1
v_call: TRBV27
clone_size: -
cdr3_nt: TGTGCCAGCAGTTTATGGCCCCTGAGGTTAGACACTGAAGCTTTCTTT
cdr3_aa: CASSLWPLRLDTEAFF

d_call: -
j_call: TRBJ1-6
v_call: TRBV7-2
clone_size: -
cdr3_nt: TGTGCCAGCAGCTTAAACGCAGGGGATAATTCACCCCTCCACTTT
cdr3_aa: CASSLNAGDNSPLHF

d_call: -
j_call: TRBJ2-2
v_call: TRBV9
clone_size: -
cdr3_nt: TGTGCCAGCAGCGTAGTTCCGCAGGGGCGTAACACCGGGGAGCTGTTTTTT
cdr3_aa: CASSVVPQGRNTGELFF

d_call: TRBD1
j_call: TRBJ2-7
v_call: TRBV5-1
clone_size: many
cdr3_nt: TGCGCCAGCAGCCGGGGACAGGGGTCTTACGAGCAGTACTTC
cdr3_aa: CASSRGQGSYEQYF

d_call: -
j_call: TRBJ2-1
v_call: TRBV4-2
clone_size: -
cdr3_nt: TGTGCCAGCAGCCAAGATGGACCGAGGGCCTACAATGAGCAGTTCTTC
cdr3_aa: CASSQDGPRAYNEQFF

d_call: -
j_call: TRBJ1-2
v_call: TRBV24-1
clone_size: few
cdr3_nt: TGTGCCACCAGTGATTTGCTCGGGTATGGCTACACCTTC
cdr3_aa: CATSDLLGYGYTF

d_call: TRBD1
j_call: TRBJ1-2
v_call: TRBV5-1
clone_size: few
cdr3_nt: TGCGCCAGCAGCTTGGGGGACAGCACTAACTATGGCTACACCTTC
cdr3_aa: CASSLGDSTNYGYTF

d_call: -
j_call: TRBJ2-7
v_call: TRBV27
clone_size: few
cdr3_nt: TGTGCCAGCAGTTTATTTTCTAGGGGAAACGAGCAGTACTTC
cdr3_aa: CASSLFSRGNEQYF

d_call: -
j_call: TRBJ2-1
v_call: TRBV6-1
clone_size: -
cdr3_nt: TGTGCCAGCAGTGAAGGGACAATATCCTACAATGAGCAGTTCTTC
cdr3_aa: CASSEGTISYNEQFF

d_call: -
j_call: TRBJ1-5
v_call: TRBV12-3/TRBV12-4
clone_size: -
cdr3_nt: TGTGCCAGCAGTTTAGGGTCCGCCAGTTATAGCAATCAGCCCCAGCATTTT
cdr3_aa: CASSLGSASYSNQPQHF

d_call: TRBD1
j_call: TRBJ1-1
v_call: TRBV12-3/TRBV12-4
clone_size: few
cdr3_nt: TGTGCCAGCACCTCCGGGACAGACTCCGCTGAAGCTTTCTTT
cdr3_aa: CASTSGTDSAEAFF

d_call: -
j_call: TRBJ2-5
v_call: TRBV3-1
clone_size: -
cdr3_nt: TGTGCCAGCAGCCAGGGGGGGCGCCAAGAGACCCAGTACTTC
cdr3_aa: CASSQGGRQETQYF

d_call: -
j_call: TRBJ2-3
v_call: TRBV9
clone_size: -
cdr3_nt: TGTGCCAGCAGCGGGCTAGCACCTAACACAGATACGCAGTATTTT
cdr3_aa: CASSGLAPNTDTQYF

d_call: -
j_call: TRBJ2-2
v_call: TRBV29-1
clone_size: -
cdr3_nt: TGCAGCGTCGCTTGGGGGAGCAGGGCCGGGGAGCTGTTTTTT
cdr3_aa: CSVAWGSRAGELFF

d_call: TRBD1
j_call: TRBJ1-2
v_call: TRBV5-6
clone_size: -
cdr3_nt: TGTGCCAGCAGCCGACAGGGGGAAAACTATGGCTACACCTTC
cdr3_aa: CASSRQGENYGYTF

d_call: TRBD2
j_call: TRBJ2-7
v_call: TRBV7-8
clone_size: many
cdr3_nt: TGTGCCAGCAGCTCAGGACTAGCGGGAGTCTACGAGCAGTACTTC
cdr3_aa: CASSSGLAGVYEQYF

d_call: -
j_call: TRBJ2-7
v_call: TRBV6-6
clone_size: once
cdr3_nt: TGTGCCAGCAGTCCACCTGGGGACTTGCTATACGAGCAGTACTTC
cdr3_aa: CASSPPGDLLYEQYF

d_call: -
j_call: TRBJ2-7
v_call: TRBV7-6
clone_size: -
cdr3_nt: TGTGCCAGCAGCGTAGTCAGGGACCACGAGCAGTACTTC
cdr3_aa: CASSVVRDHEQYF

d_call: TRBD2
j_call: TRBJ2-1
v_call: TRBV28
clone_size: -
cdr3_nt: TGTGCCGGCAGTTTCGTGATAGCGGGTTTTGAGCAGTTCTTC
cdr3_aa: CAGSFVIAGFEQFF

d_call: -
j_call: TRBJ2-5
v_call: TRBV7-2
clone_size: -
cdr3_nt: TGTGCCAGCAGCTTAGTTATCCAGAACCAAGAGACCCAGTACTTC
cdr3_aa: CASSLVIQNQETQYF

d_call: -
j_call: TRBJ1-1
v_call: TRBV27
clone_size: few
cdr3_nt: TGTGCCAGCAGTTTAAGTGGGTCTACCACTGAAGCTTTCTTT
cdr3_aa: CASSLSGSTTEAFF

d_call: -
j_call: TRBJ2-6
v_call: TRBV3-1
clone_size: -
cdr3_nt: TGTGCCAGCAGCCATGGTTCTGGGGTCAACGTCCTGACTTTC
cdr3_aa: CASSHGSGVNVLTF

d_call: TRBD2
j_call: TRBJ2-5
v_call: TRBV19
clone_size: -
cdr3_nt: TGTGCCAGTAGTACTGGGCGGGGGAGAAGGTACCAAGAGACCCAGTACTTC
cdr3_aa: CASSTGRGRRYQETQYF

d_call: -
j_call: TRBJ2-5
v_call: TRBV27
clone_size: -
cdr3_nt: TGTGCCAGCGGCACAGTAAACAAGCAGTACTTC
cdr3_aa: CASGTVNKQYF

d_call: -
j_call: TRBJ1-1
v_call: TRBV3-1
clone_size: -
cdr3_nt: TGTGCCAGCAGCCAAGAGTTGGGGAGGGACACTGAAGCTTTCTTT
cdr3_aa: CASSQELGRDTEAFF

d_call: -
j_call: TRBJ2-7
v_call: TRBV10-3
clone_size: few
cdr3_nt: TGTGCCATCAGTGAAAACCGGAGGTGGAAAAACTACGAGCAGTACTTC
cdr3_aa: CAISENRRWKNYEQYF

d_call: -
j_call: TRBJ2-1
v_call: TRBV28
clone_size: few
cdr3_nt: TGTGCCAGCACCCAAAGGAGGGTGACTATGGAGCAGTTCTTC
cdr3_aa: CASTQRRVTMEQFF

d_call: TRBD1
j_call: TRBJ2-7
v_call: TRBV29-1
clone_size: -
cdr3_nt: TGCAGCGTTAATACAGGGGTGACCTACGAGCAGTACTTC
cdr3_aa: CSVNTGVTYEQYF

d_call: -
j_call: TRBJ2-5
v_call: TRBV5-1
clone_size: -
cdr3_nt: TGCGCCAGCAGCTCGTTTCGGGCGGAGGAGACCCAGTACTTC
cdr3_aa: CASSSFRAEETQYF

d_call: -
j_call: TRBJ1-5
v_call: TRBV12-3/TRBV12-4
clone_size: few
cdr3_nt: TGTGCCAGCAGTTTAGGGGGACTTAGGACTCAGCCCCAGCATTTT
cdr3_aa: CASSLGGLRTQPQHF

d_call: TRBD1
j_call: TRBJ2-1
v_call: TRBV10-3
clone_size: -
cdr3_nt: TGTGCCATCAAGACCACAGGGGCGGCCAATGAGCAGTTCTTC
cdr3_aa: CAIKTTGAANEQFF

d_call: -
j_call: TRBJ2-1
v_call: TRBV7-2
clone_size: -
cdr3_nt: TGTGCCAGCAGCTTAAGTGGCGGGGTTTACAATGAGCAGTTCTTC
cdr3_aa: CASSLSGGVYNEQFF

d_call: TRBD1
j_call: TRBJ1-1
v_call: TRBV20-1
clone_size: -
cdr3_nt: TGCAGTGCTAAACAGGGGACTGAAGCTTTCTTT
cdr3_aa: CSAKQGTEAFF

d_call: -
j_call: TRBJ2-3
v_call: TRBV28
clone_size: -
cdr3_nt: TGTGCCAGCAGTTCCCGGGGAGCGCATAGCGTCGGGGCAGATACGCAGTATTTT
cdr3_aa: CASSSRGAHSVGADTQYF

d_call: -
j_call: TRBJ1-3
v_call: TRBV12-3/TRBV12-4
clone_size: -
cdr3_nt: TGTGCCAGCCGAATAGCGGGTTGGAGCGGCTTCTCTGGAAACACCATATATTTT
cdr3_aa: CASRIAGWSGFSGNTIYF

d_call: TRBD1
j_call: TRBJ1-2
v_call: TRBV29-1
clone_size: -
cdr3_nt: TGCAGCGTCGGGACAGGGGGTAATGGCTACACCTTC
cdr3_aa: CSVGTGGNGYTF

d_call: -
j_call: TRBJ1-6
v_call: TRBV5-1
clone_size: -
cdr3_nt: TGCGCCAGCAGCTTGGGACCTGCAGGGAGTAGTTCACCCCCCCACTTT
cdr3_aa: CASSLGPAGSSSPPHF

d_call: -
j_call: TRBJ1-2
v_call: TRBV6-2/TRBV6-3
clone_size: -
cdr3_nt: TGTGCCAGCAGCCAAGGGTACAGGGAACCCTATGGCTACACCTTC
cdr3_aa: CASSQGYREPYGYTF

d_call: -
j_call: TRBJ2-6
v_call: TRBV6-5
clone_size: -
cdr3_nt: TGTGCCAGCAGTTACGGCCCTGTGCCCTCTGGGGCCAACGTCCTGACTTTC
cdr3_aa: CASSYGPVPSGANVLTF

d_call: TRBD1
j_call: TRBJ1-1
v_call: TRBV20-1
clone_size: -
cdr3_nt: TGCAGCGCTGGGCCCGGGACAGGGGCACCTGAAGCTTTCTTT
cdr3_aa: CSAGPGTGAPEAFF

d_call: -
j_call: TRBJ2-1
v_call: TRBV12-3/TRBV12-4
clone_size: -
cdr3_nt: TGTGCCAGCAGCGCCGTAGGGGTCTCCTACAATGAGCAGTTCTTC
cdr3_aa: CASSAVGVSYNEQFF

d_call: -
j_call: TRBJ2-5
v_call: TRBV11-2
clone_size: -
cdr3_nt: TGTGCCAGCAGCTTTCTGGGGTACAATGAGCAGTACTTC
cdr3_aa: CASSFLGYNEQYF

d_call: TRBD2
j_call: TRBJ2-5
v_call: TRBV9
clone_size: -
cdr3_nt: TGTGCCAGCAGCGTAGGATTGGTAGCGGGTGGCGAGACCCAGTACTTC
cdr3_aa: CASSVGLVAGGETQYF

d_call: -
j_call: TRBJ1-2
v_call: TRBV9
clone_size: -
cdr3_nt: TGTGCCAGCAGCGAGAACCATCAGGCGATCTATGGCTACACCTTC
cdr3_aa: CASSENHQAIYGYTF

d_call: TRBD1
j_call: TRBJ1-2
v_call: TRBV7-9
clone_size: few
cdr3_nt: TGTGCCAGCAGCTTAGGTGGGACAGGAGGATCCTATGGCTACACCTTC
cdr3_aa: CASSLGGTGGSYGYTF